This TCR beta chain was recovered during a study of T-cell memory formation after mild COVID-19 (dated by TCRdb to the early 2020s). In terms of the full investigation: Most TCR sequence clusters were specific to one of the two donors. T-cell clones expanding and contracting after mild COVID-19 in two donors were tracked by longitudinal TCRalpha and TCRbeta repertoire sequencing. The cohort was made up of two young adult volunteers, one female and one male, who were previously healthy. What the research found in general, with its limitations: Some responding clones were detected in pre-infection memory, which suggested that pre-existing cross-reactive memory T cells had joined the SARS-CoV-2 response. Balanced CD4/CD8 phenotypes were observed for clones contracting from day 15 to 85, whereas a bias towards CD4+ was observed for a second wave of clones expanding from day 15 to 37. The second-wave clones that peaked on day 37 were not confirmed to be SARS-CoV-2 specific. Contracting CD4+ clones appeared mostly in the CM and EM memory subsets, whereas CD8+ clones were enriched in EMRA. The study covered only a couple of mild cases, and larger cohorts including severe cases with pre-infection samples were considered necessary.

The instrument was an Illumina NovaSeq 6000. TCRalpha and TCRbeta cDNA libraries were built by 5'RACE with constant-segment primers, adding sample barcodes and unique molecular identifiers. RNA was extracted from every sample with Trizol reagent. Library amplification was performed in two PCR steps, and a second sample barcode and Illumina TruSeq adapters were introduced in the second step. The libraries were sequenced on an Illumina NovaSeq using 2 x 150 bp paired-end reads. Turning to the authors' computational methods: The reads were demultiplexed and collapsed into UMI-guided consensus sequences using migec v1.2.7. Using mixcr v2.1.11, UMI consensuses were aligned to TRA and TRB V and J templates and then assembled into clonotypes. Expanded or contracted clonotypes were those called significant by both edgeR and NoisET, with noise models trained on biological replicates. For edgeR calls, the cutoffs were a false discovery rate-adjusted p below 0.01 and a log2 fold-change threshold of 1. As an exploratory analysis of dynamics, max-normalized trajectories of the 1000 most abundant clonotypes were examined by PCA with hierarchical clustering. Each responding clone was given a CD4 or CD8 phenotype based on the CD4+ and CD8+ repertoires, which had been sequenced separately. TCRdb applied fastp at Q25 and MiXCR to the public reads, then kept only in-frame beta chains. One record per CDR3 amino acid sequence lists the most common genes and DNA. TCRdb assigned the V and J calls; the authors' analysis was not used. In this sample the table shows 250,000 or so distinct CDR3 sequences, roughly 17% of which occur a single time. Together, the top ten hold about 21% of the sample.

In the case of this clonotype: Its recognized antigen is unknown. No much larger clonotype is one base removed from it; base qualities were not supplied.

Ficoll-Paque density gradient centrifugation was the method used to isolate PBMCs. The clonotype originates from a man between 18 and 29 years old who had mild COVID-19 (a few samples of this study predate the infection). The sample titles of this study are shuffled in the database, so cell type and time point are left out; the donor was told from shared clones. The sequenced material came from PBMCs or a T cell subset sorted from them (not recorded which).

The DNA sequence is given as TGTGCCACCAGCAGCTTCAGGGGCGGTGAAGCTTTCTTT. Translation gives CATSSFRGGEAFF. The rearrangement combines TRBV15 with TRBJ1-1; a tentative D match to TRBD1 spans 6 bases. Counted from cysteine to phenylalanine, this CDR3 has 13 amino acids. The DNA shown is the 39-base CDR3, in frame from base 1. CDR1 and CDR2, per the germline V gene (reference sequence), are LNHNV and YYDKDF. V lost 3 bases and J lost 7 bases; the stretch between them is 12 bases long.